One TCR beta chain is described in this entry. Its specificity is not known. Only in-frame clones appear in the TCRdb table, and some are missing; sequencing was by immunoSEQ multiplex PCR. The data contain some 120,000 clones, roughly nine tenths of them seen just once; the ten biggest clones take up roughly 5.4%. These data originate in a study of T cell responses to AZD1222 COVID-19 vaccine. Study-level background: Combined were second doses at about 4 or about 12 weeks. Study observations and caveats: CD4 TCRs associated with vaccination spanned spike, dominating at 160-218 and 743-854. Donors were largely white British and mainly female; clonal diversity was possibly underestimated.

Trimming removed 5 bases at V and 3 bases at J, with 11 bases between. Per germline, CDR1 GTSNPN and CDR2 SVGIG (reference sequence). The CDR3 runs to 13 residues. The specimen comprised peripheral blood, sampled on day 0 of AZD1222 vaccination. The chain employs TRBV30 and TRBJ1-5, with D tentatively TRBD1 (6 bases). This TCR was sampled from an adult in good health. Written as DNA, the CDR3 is TGTGCCTGGTCGACAGGCGCCAATCAGCCCCAGCATTTT. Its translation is CAWSTGANQPQHF. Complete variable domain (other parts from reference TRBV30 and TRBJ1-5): SQTIHQWPATLVQPVGSPLSLECTVEGTSNPNLYWYRQAAGRGLQLLFYSVGIGQISSEVPQNLSASRPQDRQFILSSKKLLLSDSGFYLCAWSTGANQPQHFGDGTRLSIL.